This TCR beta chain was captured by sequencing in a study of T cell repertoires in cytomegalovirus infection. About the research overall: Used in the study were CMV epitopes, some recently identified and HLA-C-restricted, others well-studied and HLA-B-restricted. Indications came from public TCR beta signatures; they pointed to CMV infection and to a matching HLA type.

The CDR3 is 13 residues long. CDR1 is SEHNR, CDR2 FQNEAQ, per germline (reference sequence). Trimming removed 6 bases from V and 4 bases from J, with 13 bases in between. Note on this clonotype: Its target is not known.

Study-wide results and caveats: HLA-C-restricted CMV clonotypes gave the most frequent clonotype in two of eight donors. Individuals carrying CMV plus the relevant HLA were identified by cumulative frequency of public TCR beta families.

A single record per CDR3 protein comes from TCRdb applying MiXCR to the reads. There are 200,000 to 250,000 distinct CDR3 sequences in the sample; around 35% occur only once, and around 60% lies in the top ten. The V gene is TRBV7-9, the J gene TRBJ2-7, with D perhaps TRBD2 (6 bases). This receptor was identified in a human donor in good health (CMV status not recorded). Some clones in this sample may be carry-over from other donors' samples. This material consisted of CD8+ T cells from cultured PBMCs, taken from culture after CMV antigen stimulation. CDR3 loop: CASSPSEEYEQYF. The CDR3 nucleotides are TGTGCCAGCAGTCCTAGCGAGGAGTACGAGCAGTACTTC.